Below are 14 T cell receptor beta chains sequenced from a single sample in a study of blood T cell repertoires in COVID-19 (dated by TCRdb to 2020 to 2022). Library preparation used the immunoSEQ multiplex PCR assay. The clones in this table, taken by TCRdb from immuneACCESS, are in-frame only. Not every clone is retained; where verified, under half of the shortfall comes from an unresolved V gene, and the cause of the rest is unknown. Here the sample has approximately 260,000 clones; about 90% occur a single time. 3% to 4% of the sample is held by the ten biggest clonotypes. What was sequenced was PBMCs or T cells enriched from blood (not recorded which). All receptors come from a woman aged 40-49 years with acute COVID-19.

The genes are TRBV5-1 and TRBJ2-2; no clear D gene. V was cut by 0 bases and J by 3 bases, with 3 bases left in between. The CDR3 consists of 13 residues. CDR1 is SGHRS, CDR2 YFSETQ, per germline. CDR3 protein: CASSLADTGELFF. CDR3 DNA: TGCGCCAGCAGCTTGGCTGACACCGGGGAGCTGTTTTTT.

V gene TRBV12-3 or TRBV12-4 combines with J gene TRBJ1-2; D unresolved. V was cut by 5 bases and J by 5 bases, with 9 bases left in between. The length of the CDR3 is 12 residues. The CDR3 protein is CASSTNPYGYTF. In DNA form, the CDR3 reads TGTGCCAGCAGTACTAACCCGTATGGCTACACCTTC.

This chain uses TRBV27 with TRBJ1-6; TRBD1 agrees at 8 bases. This CDR3 is built from 14 residues. Germline values: CDR1 MNHEY, CDR2 SMNVEV (reference sequence). V was pared by 3 bases and J by 8 bases, with 3 bases of the junction left unmatched. DNA of the CDR3: TGTGCCAGCAGTTTTTACAGGGGGGATTCACCCCTCCACTTT. It encodes CASSFYRGDSPLHF.

The rearrangement links TRBV2 to TRBJ2-5, with 8 positions matching TRBD2. Germline V gene lookup returns CDR1 SNHLY and CDR2 FYNNEI. The CDR3 is 15 amino acids. Trimming removed 1 base from V and 5 bases from J; junction bases left unmatched: 6. The CDR3 nucleotides are TGTGCCAGCAGTGAAGGAGCGGGAGCGGGGGAGACCCAGTACTTC. It specifies CASSEGAGAGETQYF.

The rearrangement joins TRBV6-5 to TRBJ2-2; 7 bases are shared with TRBD1. The CDR3 runs to 16 residues. J gave up 4 bases and V 1 base, and 6 bases lay outside the gene matches. Germline loops: CDR1 MNHEY, CDR2 SVGAGI. CDR3 residues: CASSYLPGGVTGELFF. Here the CDR3 DNA reads TGTGCCAGCAGTTACTTGCCAGGGGGTGTCACCGGGGAGCTGTTTTTT.

V usage is TRBV7-9 and J usage is TRBJ1-6; no firm D call. The CDR3 length is 12 residues. From germline, CDR1 is SEHNR and CDR2 FQNEAQ (reference sequence). V was shortened by 5 bases and J by 7 bases, with 6 bases between the two germline ends. DNA of the CDR3: TGTGCCAGCAGCCTTCCCAATTCACCCCTCCACTTT. Translated: CASSLPNSPLHF.

The chain recombines TRBV6-1 with TRBJ2-1; 10 positions agree with TRBD2. The V gene's germline CDR1 is MNHNS and CDR2 SASEGT. J gave up 4 bases and V 3 bases, and 6 bases lay outside the gene matches. The CDR3 contains 16 residues. The CDR3 loop reads CASSELAGVGYNEQFF. CDR3 bases: TGTGCCAGCAGTGAGCTAGCGGGAGTGGGTTACAATGAGCAGTTCTTC.

The chain recombines TRBV4-1 with TRBJ1-2; 7 nucleotides align to TRBD1. The CDR3 has 16 residues. Looked up from germline, CDR1 is MGHRA and CDR2 is YSYEKL. V shed 0 bases, J shed 3 bases, and the junction held 7 bases outside the gene matches. DNA for the CDR3: TGCGCCAGCAGCCAAGACAGGGGGACATACGACTATGGCTACACCTTC. Encoded protein: CASSQDRGTYDYGYTF.

There are a few counts of this clone. At the DNA level, this CDR3 is encoded by other sequences in the same sample as well. The chain couples TRBV3-1 (or the pseudogene TRBV3-2) to TRBJ1-1; D gene ambiguous. Germline V CDR1 and CDR2: LGHDT, YNNKEL (reference sequence). The CDR3 runs 11 residues. V was shortened by 2 bases and J by 8 bases, with 6 bases between the two germline ends. CDR3 DNA: TGTGCCAGCAGCCAACAGACAGAAGCTTTCTTT. Its protein product is CASSQQTEAFF.

A few counts support this clone. The chain joins TRBV19 to TRBJ2-1; the match to TRBD2 covers 7 bases. Germline values: CDR1 LNHDA, CDR2 SQIVND (reference sequence). Losses at the gene ends were 4 bases for V and 9 bases for J; bases not matched to a gene: 15. There are 16 residues in the CDR3. The CDR3 bases are TGTGCCAGTAGTAGGGCCGATGGCGGGAGTAGGGGTGAGCAGTTCTTC. This sequence encodes CASSRADGGSRGEQFF.

The chain carries TRBV29-1 and TRBJ1-3; TRBD1 is a possible D gene (5 bases). Trimming cost V 6 bases and J 1 base, with 10 bases left between them. This CDR3 is 13 amino acids long. Germline V gene sequence: CDR1 SQVTM, CDR2 ANQGSEA. CDR3 DNA sequence: TGCAGCGTAAGACAGTCATCTGGAAACACCATATATTTT. This translates into CSVRQSSGNTIYF.

This clone was observed once. The chain is built from TRBV28 and TRBJ2-1, with D possibly matching TRBD2 (6 bases). Germline CDR1 and CDR2: MDHEN and SYDVKM. V shed 6 bases and J shed 6 bases, with 21 bases lying between them. The CDR3 contains 16 residues. The DNA of the CDR3 is TGTGCCAGCAGCCAACCGACTAGTGGCATCCCCAATGAGCAGTTCTTC. It encodes CASSQPTSGIPNEQFF.

V gene TRBV25-1 combines with J gene TRBJ2-7; 9 bases match TRBD1. CDR3 length: 15 amino acids. Germline CDR1 is MGHDK and CDR2 is SYGVNS. Trimming at V came to 2 bases and at J to 4 bases, leaving 6 bases not matched to a gene. In nucleotides, the CDR3 is TGTGCCAGCAGTGAAGGGGACAGGGTATGGTACGAGCAGTACTTC. It is translated as CASSEGDRVWYEQYF.

The V call is TRBV12-5, the J call TRBJ2-7; 11 positions match TRBD2. The CDR3 totals 13 residues. The trim removed 6 bases at V and 5 bases at J, leaving 3 bases unmatched. The germline V gene has CDR1 LGHNT and CDR2 FRNRAP. The CDR3 coding sequence is TGTGCTAGTGGCCTAGCGGGAGGCAACGAGCAGTACTTC. This codes for CASGLAGGNEQYF.